These 27 T cell receptor beta chains came from one sample sequenced in a study of persistence of HIV-infected CD4 T cells. An overlapping HIV-1 Gag peptide pool stimulated these cells at roughly 1 ug/peptide/mL. CD4+ T cells upregulating both CD40 ligand and CD69 were sorted as responding cells. The immunoSEQ assay was version 4, run in survey mode. Using immunoSEQ multiplex PCR, the repertoire was profiled, and TCRdb retains in-frame clones only, with some absent. This sample has some 23,000 clones; 74% occur once, and the top ten carry over 1.5%. No cognate antigen is known for these TCRs. The sample in question was CD4+ T cells sorted from PBMCs after roughly 18-hour stimulation, obtained from a patient who received antiretroviral therapy. Receptor source: an adult man with HIV who was CMV-seropositive.

This clone has just a few counts. V gene TRBV4-1 combines with J gene TRBJ1-5; 8 nucleotides align to TRBD1. The CDR3 has 15 amino acids. Germline CDR1 reads MGHRA; CDR2 reads YSYEKL. J gave up 4 bases and V 0 bases, and 2 bases lay outside the gene matches. This CDR3 reads CASSQEGDRNQPQHF. CDR3 coding DNA: TGCGCCAGCAGCCAAGAAGGGGACAGGAATCAGCCCCAGCATTTT.

In its sample, this clone was seen a few times. The rearrangement links TRBV3-1 (or the pseudogene TRBV3-2) to TRBJ1-4; D is undetermined. CDR3 size: 14 residues. Trimming removed 1 base from V and 5 bases from J, with 8 bases in between. The V gene's germline CDR1 is LGHDT and CDR2 YNNKEL (reference sequence). Here the CDR3 DNA reads TGTGCCAGCAGCCAAGCGTACTCAAATGAAAAACTGTTTTTT. This encodes CASSQAYSNEKLFF.

The chain combines TRBV19 with TRBJ2-7, with 10 nucleotides matching TRBD1. Germline V gives CDR1 LNHDA, CDR2 SQIVND (reference sequence). This CDR3 has 15 residues. The ends lost 3 bases at V and 3 bases at J; junction bases unmatched: 5. The DNA of the CDR3 is TGTGCCAGTAGTATCAGGACAGGGGGGGACTACGAGCAGTACTTC. This translates into CASSIRTGGDYEQYF.

The gene calls are TRBV10-2 and TRBJ2-7; D is perhaps TRBD2 (6 bases). Trimming removed 2 bases at V and 2 bases at J, with 19 bases between. The germline V gene encodes CDR1 WSHSY and CDR2 SAAADI. There are 17 residues in the CDR3. The CDR3 sequence is CASSEPRRGRVAYEQYF. The CDR3 region has the DNA TGCGCCAGCAGTGAGCCCAGGAGGGGCAGGGTGGCCTACGAGCAGTACTTC.

The chain is built from TRBV29-1 and TRBJ2-7, with D unresolved. Germline-derived CDR1 and CDR2 are SQVTM and ANQGSEA. CDR3 length: 14 amino acids. Trimming shortened V by 4 bases and J by 3 bases, and 16 bases separated the two germline ends. As DNA, the CDR3 is TGCAGCGTTGTTGTGGCAGGTGGAAACTACGAGCAGTACTTC. Translating it yields CSVVVAGGNYEQYF.

The genes are TRBV2 and TRBJ2-7; 7 bases are shared with TRBD1. The junction had 8 bases not matched to a gene; V was cut back by 7 bases and J by 5 bases. Per germline, CDR1 SNHLY and CDR2 FYNNEI. CDR3 size: 13 residues. Written as DNA, the CDR3 is TGTGCCAGCACCGCCCTGACAGGGCACGAGCAGTACTTC. Residues: CASTALTGHEQYF.

The V gene is TRBV6-5, the J gene TRBJ2-4; 8 nucleotides line up with TRBD2. The V segment lost 10 bases and the J segment 11 bases; nucleotides outside the gene matches: 16. The CDR3 is 14 residues long. The germline V gene encodes CDR1 MNHEY and CDR2 SVGAGI. The CDR3 sequence is CAIHSGAPGWFQYF. The CDR3 region has the DNA TGTGCCATCCATAGCGGGGCGCCCGGCTGGTTTCAGTACTTC.

This chain connects TRBV7-3 to TRBJ1-1, with a tentative D call TRBD1 (6 bases). Germline V CDR1 and CDR2: SGHTA, FQGTGA. V was trimmed by 0 bases and J by 1 base, leaving 9 bases between them. This CDR3 has 15 amino acids. CDR3 region: CASSLTGGPNTEAFF. The CDR3 DNA reads TGTGCCAGCAGCTTAACGGGGGGGCCGAACACTGAAGCTTTCTTT.

In its sample, this clone ranks as medium-sized. The V and J genes are TRBV6-6 and TRBJ1-5; possibly TRBD1 for D (6 bases). Trimming stripped 5 bases from V and 1 base from J, with 12 bases between. Germline V gene data show CDR1 as MNHNY and CDR2 as SVGAGI (reference sequence). The CDR3 has 15 amino acids. This CDR3 reads CASSLSQGSNQPQHF. CDR3 in DNA: TGTGCCAGCAGTCTTAGCCAGGGGAGCAATCAGCCCCAGCATTTT.

This clone was seen only a few times. The chain's CDR3 is CATSSGGVPGTEAFF. The CDR3 DNA reads TGTGCCACCAGCAGCGGAGGAGTCCCCGGCACTGAAGCTTTCTTT. The chain carries TRBV15 and TRBJ1-1; the D is unclear. The CDR3 totals 15 residues. Germline CDR1 LNHNV, CDR2 YYDKDF (reference sequence). V lost 3 bases and J lost 4, with 15 bases in between.

This chain connects TRBV13 to TRBJ2-4, with a weak D call TRBD1 (6 bases). Germline lookup yields CDR1 PRHDT and CDR2 FYEKMQ (reference sequence). The CDR3 has 15 residues. V dropped 0 bases and J dropped 1 base, with 7 bases sitting between them. CDR3 protein: CASSLGQGAKNIQYF. CDR3 bases: TGTGCCAGCAGCTTAGGGCAGGGGGCCAAAAACATTCAGTACTTC.

V gene TRBV5-1 combines with J gene TRBJ1-3; D unresolved. Trimming took 1 base from V and 4 from J, leaving 12 bases between them. The CDR3 runs to 15 residues. The germline V gene has CDR1 SGHRS and CDR2 YFSETQ. The CDR3 region is CASSLSTYGGNTIYF. In DNA form, the CDR3 reads TGCGCCAGCAGCTTGAGTACCTATGGAGGAAACACCATATATTTT.

This chain joins TRBV5-1 and TRBJ2-1, with 8 bases identical to TRBD1. The germline gives CDR1 SGHRS, CDR2 YFSETQ. CDR3 length: 15 residues. V lost 4 bases and J lost 5; bases outside the gene matches: 8. The DNA for the CDR3 is TGCGCCAGCAGCCGCTGGACAGGGACCAACAATGAGCAGTTCTTC. Encoded protein: CASSRWTGTNNEQFF.

The rearrangement links TRBV4-1 to TRBJ1-2; D remains unclear. The germline CDR1 and CDR2 sequences are MGHRA and YSYEKL. V was clipped by 3 bases and J by 0 bases, with 8 bases between them. CDR3 length: 14 residues. CDR3 protein: CASSQTETNYGYTF. CDR3 DNA sequence: TGCGCCAGCAGCCAGACGGAAACTAACTATGGCTACACCTTC.

This clone showed up just a few times. The V call is TRBV6-5, the J call TRBJ1-5; D gene unclear. The CDR3 covers 12 residues. Trimming pared 0 bases from V and 6 bases from J, leaving 3 bases between. The germline CDR1 and CDR2 sequences are MNHEY and SVGAGI. This CDR3 reads CASSYSLQPQHF. CDR3 nucleotide sequence: TGTGCCAGCAGTTACTCCCTTCAGCCCCAGCATTTT.

A remark on this clone: One junction end disagrees with the germline gene, perhaps due to a read error. This CDR3 is also generated by other DNA sequences in the sample. The gene calls are TRBV5-5 and TRBJ1-2; D not resolved. This CDR3 region has 13 residues. Germline CDR1 is SGHKS and CDR2 is YYEKEE (reference sequence). The CDR3 loop is CASSLVVRYGYTF. DNA of the CDR3: TGTGCCAGCAGCCTAGTCGTTCGCTATGGCTACACCTTT.

The chain couples TRBV5-4 to TRBJ1-4, with 9 bases aligning to TRBD1. The germline V gene has CDR1 SGHNT and CDR2 YYREEE (reference sequence). The CDR3 length is 15 residues. V lost 3 bases to trimming and J lost 6 bases; unmatched junction nucleotides: 6. In nucleotides, the CDR3 is TGTGCCAGCAGCTCTCCGGGACAGGGTCATGAAAAACTGTTTTTT. Protein product: CASSSPGQGHEKLFF. Complete variable domain (other parts from reference TRBV5-4 and TRBJ1-4): ETGVTQSPTHLIKTRGQQVTLRCSSQSGHNTVSWYQQALGQGPQFIFQYYREEENGRGNFPPRFSGLQFPNYSSELNVNALELDDSALYLCASSSPGQGHEKLFFGSGTQLSVL.

This clone was seen just once. The V call is TRBV28, the J call TRBJ2-7; D may be TRBD2 (5 bases). The CDR3 runs to 15 residues. Trimming left V 1 base short and J 7 bases short, with 17 bases between. Germline V lookup: CDR1 MDHEN, CDR2 SYDVKM. CDR3 DNA sequence: TGTGCCAGCAGTTTATCCGGGAACGAAATGCGGGAGCAGTACTTC. It yields the protein CASSLSGNEMREQYF.

The gene calls are TRBV7-3 and TRBJ2-3; D not resolved. This CDR3 comprises 14 residues. Trimming removed 4 bases from V and 5 bases from J, with 13 bases in between. The germline CDR1 and CDR2 sequences are SGHTA and FQGTGA. CDR3 sequence reads: CASSSGPPGDTQYF. The CDR3 DNA reads as TGTGCCAGCAGCTCCGGACCTCCGGGAGATACGCAGTATTTT. Complete variable domain (other parts from reference TRBV7-3 and TRBJ2-3): GAGVSQTPSNKVTEKGKYVELRCDPISGHTALYWYRQSLGQGPEFLIYFQGTGAADDSGLPNDRFFAVRPEGSVSTLKIQRTERGDSAVYLCASSSGPPGDTQYFGPGTRLTVL.

The sample holds a few counts of this clone. V gene TRBV5-1 combines with J gene TRBJ1-6; TRBD1 aligns across 7 bases. Trimming removed 4 bases from V and 3 bases from J; junction bases left unmatched: 4. Germline CDR1 is SGHRS and CDR2 is YFSETQ. This CDR3 has 15 residues. CDR3 nucleotides: TGCGCCAGCAGCCGGGACAGCAACTATAATTCACCCCTCCACTTT. Encoded protein: CASSRDSNYNSPLHF.

V and J are TRBV5-1 and TRBJ2-3; 10 nucleotides agree with TRBD1. The CDR3 is made up of 14 amino acids. Germline CDR1 reads SGHRS; CDR2 reads YFSETQ. V shed 6 bases and J 2 bases; nucleotides not matched to a gene: 3. The CDR3 protein is CASTGTGATDTQYF. The CDR3 nucleotides are TGCGCCAGCACTGGGACAGGGGCCACAGATACGCAGTATTTT.

V usage is TRBV29-1 and J usage is TRBJ1-1, with no clear D. Trimming took 3 bases from V and 1 from J, leaving 9 bases between them. The CDR3 loop spans 13 amino acids. Germline values: CDR1 SQVTM, CDR2 ANQGSEA. The CDR3 coding sequence is TGCAGCGTTGATGTTGCAGGGAACACTGAAGCTTTCTTT. Its protein is CSVDVAGNTEAFF.

This chain uses TRBV6-1 with TRBJ2-4; D gene uncertain. CDR1 is MNHNS, CDR2 SASEGT, per germline. Deletions cut 3 bases from V and 5 bases from J, with 17 bases between. This CDR3 is 16 amino acids long. The CDR3 is CASSDSLRQEQNIQYF. CDR3 nucleotide sequence: TGTGCCAGCAGTGATTCCTTACGGCAGGAGCAAAACATTCAGTACTTC.

This chain uses TRBV5-1 with TRBJ2-3, with 9 nucleotides matching TRBD2. CDR3 size: 17 residues. V gave up 0 bases and J gave up 0 bases; unmatched junction bases: 5. Germline V CDR1 and CDR2: SGHRS, YFSETQ. CDR3 in amino acids: CASSLDVAGVSTDTQYF. In DNA form, the CDR3 reads TGCGCCAGCAGCTTGGACGTAGCGGGGGTTAGCACAGATACGCAGTATTTT.

The chain uses TRBV5-1 and TRBJ1-1, with D unresolved. CDR3 length: 15 residues. V lost 0 bases to trimming and J lost 0 bases, with 9 bases between them. Germline values: CDR1 SGHRS, CDR2 YFSETQ. The CDR3 reads CASSLAGSMNTEAFF. CDR3 nucleotides: TGCGCCAGCAGCTTGGCCGGATCCATGAACACTGAAGCTTTCTTT.

This clone was observed a few times. The chain links TRBV6-6 to TRBJ1-3; unclear D gene. With 8 bases removed from V and 4 bases from J, the gap between germline ends came to 6 bases. This CDR3 is built from 11 residues. The V gene's germline CDR1 is MNHNY and CDR2 SVGAGI (reference sequence). Written as DNA, the CDR3 is TGTGCCAGCTCGGACGGAAACACCATATATTTT. This gives the protein CASSDGNTIYF.

This clone was observed a handful of times. The J gene is TRBJ1-4, the V gene TRBV6-6, with a possible D match to TRBD1 (5 bases). The CDR3 has 16 residues. From germline, CDR1 is MNHNY and CDR2 SVGAGI (reference sequence). V gave up 1 base and J gave up 4 bases, with 13 bases separating them. Written as DNA, the CDR3 is TGTGCCAGCAGTTACTTTAGGGACCTCGATAATGAAAAACTGTTTTTT. It encodes CASSYFRDLDNEKLFF.